These 9 T cell receptor beta chains came from one sample sequenced in a study of blood T cell repertoires in COVID-19. Clones were read by immunoSEQ multiplex PCR, and TCRdb kept only the in-frame ones, dropping some. The sample lists 200,000 to 250,000 clones; 86% were seen once. The specimen sequenced was peripheral blood. These receptors all come from a woman younger than 45 who had recovered from COVID-19.

This chain links TRBV2 with TRBJ1-1; D perhaps matches TRBD1 (5 bases). The CDR3 contains 14 residues. Germline CDR1 and CDR2: SNHLY and FYNNEI. Trimming stripped 5 bases from V and 7 bases from J, with 17 bases between. The CDR3 loop reads CASSIGGTYVEAFF. The DNA of the CDR3 is TGTGCCAGCAGTATCGGAGGGACTTACGTTGAAGCTTTCTTT.

The chain employs TRBV5-1 and TRBJ2-3, with a tentative D call TRBD1 (6 bases). V was trimmed by 4 bases and J by 4 bases, leaving 13 bases between them. This CDR3 has 14 amino acids. Looked up from germline, CDR1 is SGHRS and CDR2 is YFSETQ. The CDR3: CASSPGQRSDTQYF. CDR3 coding DNA: TGCGCCAGCAGCCCGGGACAAAGGTCAGATACGCAGTATTTT.

In its sample, this clone was seen many times. This chain links TRBV24-1 with TRBJ2-1; D not certain. Trimming removed 1 base at V and 8 bases at J, with 8 bases between. CDR3 size: 13 residues. Germline V CDR1 and CDR2: KGHDR, SFDVKD. The DNA of the CDR3 is TGTGCCACCAGTGATTTTGTGTCTGATGAGCAGTTCTTC. Protein product: CATSDFVSDEQFF.

The chain combines TRBV27 with TRBJ2-1, with D maybe TRBD2 (6 bases). The germline CDR1 and CDR2 sequences are MNHEY and SMNVEV (reference sequence). V gave up 8 bases and J gave up 9 bases, with 20 bases separating them. There are 14 residues in the CDR3. The CDR3 here is CASSLAGLGFEQFF. In nucleotides, the CDR3 is TGTGCCAGCTCACTAGCCGGTTTGGGTTTTGAGCAGTTCTTC.

The chain combines TRBV5-1 with TRBJ2-5; D is unresolved. V shed 0 bases and J shed 4 bases, with 10 bases lying between them. Germline lookup yields CDR1 SGHRS and CDR2 YFSETQ. The CDR3 loop spans 14 amino acids. The CDR3: CASSLVRRGETQYF. The CDR3 DNA sequence: TGCGCCAGCAGCTTGGTGAGGCGCGGAGAGACCCAGTACTTC.

The V call is TRBV7-6, the J call TRBJ2-3; TRBD2 matches at 8 bases. CDR1 and CDR2 (germline): SGHVS, FNYEAQ. CDR3 length: 15 amino acids. Losses at the gene ends were 5 bases for V and 2 bases for J; bases not matched to a gene: 6. CDR3 DNA sequence: TGTGCCAGCAGCCAACGGGGGGGCCCCACAGATACGCAGTATTTT. Translation: CASSQRGGPTDTQYF.

This chain connects TRBV2 to TRBJ2-7, with 8 bases lining up with TRBD2. The germline gives CDR1 SNHLY, CDR2 FYNNEI. The CDR3 runs 14 residues. V lost 5 bases, J lost 4 bases, and 7 bases stayed unmatched. The CDR3 sequence is CASSFNGGVYEQYF. CDR3 DNA sequence: TGTGCCAGCAGTTTCAACGGGGGGGTGTACGAGCAGTACTTC.

The chain joins TRBV7-9 to TRBJ1-1; D possibly corresponds to TRBD1 (6 bases). Germline V lookup: CDR1 SEHNR, CDR2 FQNEAQ (reference sequence). V was clipped by 5 bases and J by 5 bases, with 21 bases between them. The CDR3 sequence is 16 residues long. CDR3 region: CASSPGWLGAGTEAFF. In nucleotides, the CDR3 is TGTGCCAGCAGCCCAGGATGGTTGGGGGCTGGGACTGAAGCTTTCTTT.

This chain uses TRBV18 with TRBJ2-1, with D tentatively TRBD1 (6 bases). CDR1 and CDR2 (germline): KGHSH, LQKENI. CDR3 length: 16 amino acids. V lost 1 base and J lost 8, with 18 bases in between. The CDR3 protein is CASSPLPPGPGDEQFF. CDR3 DNA: TGTGCCAGCTCACCACTTCCTCCGGGACCAGGGGATGAGCAGTTCTTC. The whole variable domain, remainder taken from reference TRBV18 and TRBJ2-1, is NAGVMQNPRHLVRRRGQEARLRCSPMKGHSHVYWYRQLPEEGLKFMVYLQKENIIDESGMPKERFSAEFPKEGPSILRIQQVVRGDSAAYFCASSPLPPGPGDEQFFGPGTRLTVL.